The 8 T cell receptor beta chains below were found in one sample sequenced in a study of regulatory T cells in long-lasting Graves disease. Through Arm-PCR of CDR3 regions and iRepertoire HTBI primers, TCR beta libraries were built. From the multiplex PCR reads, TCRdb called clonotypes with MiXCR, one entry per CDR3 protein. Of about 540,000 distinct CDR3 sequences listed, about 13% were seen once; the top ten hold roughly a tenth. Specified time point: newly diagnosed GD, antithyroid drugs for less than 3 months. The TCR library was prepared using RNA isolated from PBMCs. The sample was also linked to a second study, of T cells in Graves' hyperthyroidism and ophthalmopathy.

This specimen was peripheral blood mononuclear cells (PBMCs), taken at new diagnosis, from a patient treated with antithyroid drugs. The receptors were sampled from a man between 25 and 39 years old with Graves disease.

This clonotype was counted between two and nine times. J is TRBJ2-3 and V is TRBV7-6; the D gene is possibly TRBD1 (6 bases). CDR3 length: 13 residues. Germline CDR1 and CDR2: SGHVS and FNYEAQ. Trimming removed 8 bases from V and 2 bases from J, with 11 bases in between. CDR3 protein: CASQGRFTDTQYF. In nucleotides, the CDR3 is TGTGCCAGCCAGGGGAGATTCACAGATACGCAGTATTTT.

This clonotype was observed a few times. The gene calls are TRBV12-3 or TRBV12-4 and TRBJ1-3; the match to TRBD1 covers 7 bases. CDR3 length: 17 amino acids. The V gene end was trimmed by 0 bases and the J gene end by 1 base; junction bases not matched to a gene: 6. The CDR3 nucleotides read TGTGCCAGCAGTTTAGCGGGGGGACAGTCTTCTGGAAACACCATATATTTT. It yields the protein CASSLAGGQSSGNTIYF.

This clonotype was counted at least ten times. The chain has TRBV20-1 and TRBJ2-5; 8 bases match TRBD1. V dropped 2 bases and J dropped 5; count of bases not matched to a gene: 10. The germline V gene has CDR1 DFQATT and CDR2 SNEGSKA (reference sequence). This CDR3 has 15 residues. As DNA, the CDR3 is TGCAGTGCTAGACCCTTTGACAGGGGAGTGGAGACCCAGTACTTC. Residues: CSARPFDRGVETQYF.

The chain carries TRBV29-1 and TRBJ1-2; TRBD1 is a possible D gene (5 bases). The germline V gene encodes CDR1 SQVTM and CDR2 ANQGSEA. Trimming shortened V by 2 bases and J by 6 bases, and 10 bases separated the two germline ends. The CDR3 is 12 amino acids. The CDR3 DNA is TGCAGCGTTGAAAGGCCGGGGGATGGCTACACCTTC. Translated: CSVERPGDGYTF.

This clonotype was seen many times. The CDR3 region has the DNA TGCGCCAGCAGTCGTGGGACAGGGGTCCACGAGCAGTACTTC. It yields the protein CASSRGTGVHEQYF. This chain links TRBV5-1 with TRBJ2-7; 10 positions match TRBD1. J gave up 5 bases and V 5 bases, and 7 bases lay outside the gene matches. CDR3 size: 14 residues. Germline V CDR1 and CDR2: SGHRS, YFSETQ.

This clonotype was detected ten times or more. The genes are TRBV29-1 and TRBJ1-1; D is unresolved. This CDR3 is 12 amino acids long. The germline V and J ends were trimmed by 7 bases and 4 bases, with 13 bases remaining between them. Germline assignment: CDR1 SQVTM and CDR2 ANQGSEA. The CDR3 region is CSGSPRVTEAFF. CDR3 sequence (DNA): TGCAGCGGAAGCCCAAGGGTCACTGAAGCTTTCTTT. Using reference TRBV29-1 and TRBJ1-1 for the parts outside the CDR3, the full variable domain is SAVISQKPSRDICQRGTSLTIQCQVDSQVTMMFWYRQQPGQSLTLIATANQGSEATYESGFVIDKFPISRPNLTFSTLTVSNMSPEDSSIYLCSGSPRVTEAFFGQGTRLTVV.

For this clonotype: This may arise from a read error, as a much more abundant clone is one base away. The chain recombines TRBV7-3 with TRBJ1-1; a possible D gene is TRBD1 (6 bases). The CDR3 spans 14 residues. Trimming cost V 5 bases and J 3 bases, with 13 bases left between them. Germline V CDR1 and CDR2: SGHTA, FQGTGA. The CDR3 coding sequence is TGTGCCAGCAGCGTGGGACACCAGGACACTGAAGCTTTCTTT. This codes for CASSVGHQDTEAFF.

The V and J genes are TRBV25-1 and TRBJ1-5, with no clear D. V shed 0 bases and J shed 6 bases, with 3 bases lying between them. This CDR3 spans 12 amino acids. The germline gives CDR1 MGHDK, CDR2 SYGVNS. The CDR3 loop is CASSEYGQPQHF. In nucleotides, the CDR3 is TGTGCCAGCAGTGAATACGGTCAGCCCCAGCATTTT.